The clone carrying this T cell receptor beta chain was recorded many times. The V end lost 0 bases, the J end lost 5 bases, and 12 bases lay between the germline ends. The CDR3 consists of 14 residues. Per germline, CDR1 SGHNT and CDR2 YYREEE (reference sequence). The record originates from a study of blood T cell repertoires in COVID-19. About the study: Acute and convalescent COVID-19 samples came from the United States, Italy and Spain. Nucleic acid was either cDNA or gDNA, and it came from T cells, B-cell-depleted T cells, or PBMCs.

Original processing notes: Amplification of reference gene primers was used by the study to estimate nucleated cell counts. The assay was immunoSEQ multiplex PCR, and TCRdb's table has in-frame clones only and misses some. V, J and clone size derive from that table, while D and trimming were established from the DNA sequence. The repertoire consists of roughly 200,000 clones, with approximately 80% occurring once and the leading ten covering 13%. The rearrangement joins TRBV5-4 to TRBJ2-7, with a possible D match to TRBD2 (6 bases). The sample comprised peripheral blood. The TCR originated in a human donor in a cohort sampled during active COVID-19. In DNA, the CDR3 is TGTGCCAGCAGCTTGGGGAGGGTCGGAAACGAGCAGTACTTC. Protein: CASSLGRVGNEQYF.